The clone carrying this T cell receptor (beta chain) was detected only a few times. This record comes from a study of metastatic and nonmetastatic thyroid tumors. TCRdb re-called clones from the PCR reads using MiXCR. The table includes more than 70,000 clones, around 7.8% detected once. Until they underwent thyroid surgery, no patient had received any treatment. This TCR came from a female donor with papillary thyroid cancer or a benign thyroid nodule (not recorded which). Some clones in this sample may be carry-over from other donors' samples. The material sequenced was blood.

In DNA form, the CDR3 reads TGTGCCAGCAGTCCCGGACTAGCCAGGTACGAGCAGTACTTC. Amino acid sequence: CASSPGLARYEQYF. The rearrangement joins TRBV28 to TRBJ2-7; 8 bases match TRBD2. Germline values: CDR1 MDHEN, CDR2 SYDVKM. V trimming: 5 bases; J trimming: 4 bases; junction bases outside the gene matches: 7. The CDR3 has 14 residues.